This entry features one TCR beta chain sequence. This sample was included in a study of blood T cell repertoires in COVID-19. Looking at the study overall: COVID-19 samples, acute and convalescent, were from the United States, Italy and Spain.

As processed by the authors: Using reference gene primer amplification, nucleated cell counts were estimated. Clones were read by immunoSEQ multiplex PCR, and TCRdb kept only the in-frame ones, dropping some. That table furnishes V, J and clone size, whereas the DNA furnished D and trimming. The data show fewer than 600,000 clones, roughly 88% seen once. Recruits, aged 18 to 89 years, lived in 24 US areas. Recovery meant two consecutive negative NP/OP PCR tests, professional clearance, or resolved symptoms. V was clipped by 1 base and J by 4 bases, with 7 bases between them. The CDR3 sequence is 13 residues long. Germline-derived CDR1 and CDR2 are SGHVS and FQNEAQ.

The TCR originated in a middle-aged woman who had recovered from COVID-19. Sequenced material: PBMCs or T cells enriched from blood (not recorded which). The genes are TRBV7-8 and TRBJ2-5; a possible D gene is TRBD1 (6 bases). DNA for the CDR3: TGTGCCAGCAGCTTAGGGGGGCGAGAGACCCAGTACTTC. Its protein is CASSLGGRETQYF.